This TCR beta chain was sequenced in a study of blood T cell repertoires in COVID-19. Study overall: COVID-19 samples collected from the United States, Italy and Spain covered acute and convalescent phases. The analysed material was cDNA or gDNA that came from T cells, B-cell-depleted T cells, or PBMCs.

In the source study's methods: Estimation of nucleated cell counts relied on the amplification of reference gene primers. Libraries were prepared by immunoSEQ multiplex PCR; TCRdb keeps only in-frame clonotypes and omits some of them. The DNA gave D and trimming, while V, J and clone size come from that table. The table records over 150,000 clones, roughly 80% of them present only once. The CDR3 is made up of 15 amino acids. V lost 5 bases and J lost 5; bases outside the gene matches: 4. CDR1 LGHDT and CDR2 YNNKEL come from the germline V gene (reference sequence). This clonotype was sampled from an elderly woman with acute or convalescent COVID-19. The sample consisted of peripheral blood. The rearrangement joins TRBV3-1 (or the pseudogene TRBV3-2) to TRBJ2-3; 13 nucleotides agree with TRBD2. CDR3 in DNA: TGTGCCAGCAGCGGGGGACTAGCGGGAAAAGATACGCAGTATTTT. It encodes CASSGGLAGKDTQYF.